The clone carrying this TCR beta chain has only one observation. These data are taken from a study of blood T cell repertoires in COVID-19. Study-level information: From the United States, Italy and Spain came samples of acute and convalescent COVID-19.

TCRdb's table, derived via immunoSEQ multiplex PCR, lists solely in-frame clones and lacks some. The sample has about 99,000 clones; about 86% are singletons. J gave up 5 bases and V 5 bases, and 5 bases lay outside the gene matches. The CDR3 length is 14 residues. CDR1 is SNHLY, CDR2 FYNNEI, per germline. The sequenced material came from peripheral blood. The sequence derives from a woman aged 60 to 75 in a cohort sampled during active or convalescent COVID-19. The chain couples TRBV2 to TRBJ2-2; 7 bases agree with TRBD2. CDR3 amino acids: CASSWWGGTGELFF. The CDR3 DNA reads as TGTGCCAGCAGTTGGTGGGGGGGTACCGGGGAGCTGTTTTTT.